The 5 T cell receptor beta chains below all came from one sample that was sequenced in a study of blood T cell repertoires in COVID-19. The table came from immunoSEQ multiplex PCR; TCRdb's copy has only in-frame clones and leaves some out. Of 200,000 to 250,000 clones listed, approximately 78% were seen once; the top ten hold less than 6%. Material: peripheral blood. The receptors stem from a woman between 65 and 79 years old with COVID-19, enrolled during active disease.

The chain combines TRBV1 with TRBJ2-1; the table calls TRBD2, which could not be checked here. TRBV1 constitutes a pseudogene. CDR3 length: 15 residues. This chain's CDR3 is CTSSLAGGGYNEQFF. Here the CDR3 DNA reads TGCACCAGCAGCCTAGCGGGAGGGGGCTACAATGAGCAGTTCTTC.

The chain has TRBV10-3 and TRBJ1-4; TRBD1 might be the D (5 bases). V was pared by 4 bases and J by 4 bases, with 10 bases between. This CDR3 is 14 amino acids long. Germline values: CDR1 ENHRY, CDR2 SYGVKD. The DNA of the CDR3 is TGTGCCATCAGTGCGGAGGGGTATAATGAAAAACTGTTTTTT. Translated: CAISAEGYNEKLFF.

CDR3: CASGVMDTTPNEQFF. The CDR3 DNA is TGTGCCAGTGGTGTGATGGACACTACCCCCAATGAGCAGTTCTTC. V and J are TRBV19 and TRBJ2-1; TRBD1 is a possible D gene (5 bases). The length of the CDR3 is 15 residues. CDR1 LNHDA and CDR2 SQIVND come from the germline V gene (reference sequence). The germline V and J ends were trimmed by 8 bases and 6 bases, with 20 bases remaining between them.

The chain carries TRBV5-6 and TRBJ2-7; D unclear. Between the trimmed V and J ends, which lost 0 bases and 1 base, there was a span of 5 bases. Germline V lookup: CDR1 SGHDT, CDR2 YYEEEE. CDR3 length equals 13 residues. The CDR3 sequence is CASSLVSSYEQYF. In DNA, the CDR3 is TGTGCCAGCAGCTTGGTGTCATCCTACGAGCAGTACTTC.

CDR3 loop: CASSQDGGARSDTQYF. The CDR3 DNA follows: TGCGCCAGCAGCCAAGATGGGGGGGCCCGGTCAGATACGCAGTATTTT. This chain uses TRBV4-1 with TRBJ2-3, with a weak D call TRBD2 (7 bases). The CDR3 extends over 16 amino acids. Germline-derived CDR1 and CDR2 are MGHRA and YSYEKL. V was cut by 0 bases and J by 4 bases, with 14 bases left in between.